This TCR beta chain was recovered during a study of cytomegalovirus exposure and HLA in healthy donors. This clone came up a few times. This CDR3 region has 14 residues. From germline, CDR1 is MNHEY and CDR2 SVGAGI. Trimming took off 5 bases at V and 0 bases at J, with 7 bases between the two ends. The donors formed part of the 120-subject validation cohort, distinct from the roughly 700-subject first cohort. Measured with immunoSEQ multiplex PCR; TCRdb has only the in-frame clones, and not every one. The data hold hundreds of thousands of clones, with approximately 87% observed a single time. The source is a woman in her late teens or twenties in good health and CMV-seronegative. Sequenced: PBMCs. This chain joins TRBV6-5 and TRBJ1-4; D is possibly TRBD1 (5 bases). The CDR3 spells CASSRTTTNEKLFF. The CDR3 DNA reads TGTGCCAGCAGTCGGACAACAACTAATGAAAAACTGTTTTTT.